This T cell receptor (beta chain) was recovered during a study of post-analysis software for immune sequencing data. This clonotype has just a few counts. Its antigen remains unknown. The authors incorporated unique molecular identifiers into the TCR beta cDNA libraries. Once roughly 0.9 to 10 million T cells were used, some 500,000 cDNA molecules resulted. MiXCR, applied by TCRdb to the PCR reads, yields one record per CDR3 protein. This sample has a few hundred thousand distinct CDR3 sequences, with 30% to 45% found just once. Whole-study findings and limits: Strong co-clustering by F measure was seen for same-batch samples. There was significantly lower normalized Chao1 diversity in multiple sclerosis patients than in controls. Among 5 or 6 TRBV segments more frequent in patients than controls were TRBV5-6, TRBV5-1 and TRBV20-1.

This CDR3 has 14 amino acids. CDR1 and CDR2 (germline): SGHRS, YFSETQ. With 6 bases clipped from V and 4 bases from J, the junction kept 4 bases outside the gene matches. This TCR derives from a girl aged 10 to 17 with multiple sclerosis. Sequencing was done on a sample of blood. The chain has TRBV5-1 and TRBJ1-4, with 9 bases that match TRBD1. In DNA form, the CDR3 reads TGCGCCAGCACTCAGACAGGGGGTAATGAAAAACTGTTTTTT. Residues: CASTQTGGNEKLFF.